This TCR beta chain was documented in a study of T-cell reconstitution after alpha-beta-depleted transplantation in children. CDR3 length: 12 amino acids. V was pared by 7 bases and J by 8 bases, with 7 bases of the junction left unmatched. Germline V gene sequence: CDR1 SQVTM, CDR2 ANQGSEA. This clonotype has only a few counts. Unique molecular identifiers were built into the TCRbeta library. In TCRdb, the PCR reads were re-called with MiXCR into one record per CDR3 protein. The sample has 440,000 or so distinct CDR3 sequences; about a tenth are singletons. The sequence derives from a human donor who donated a stem cell graft to a child with acute myeloid leukemia. This chain links TRBV29-1 with TRBJ2-1, with 8 bases identical to TRBD1. The sample consisted of PBMCs from the stem cell graft donor, taken from the stem cell graft. The CDR3 DNA reads TGCAGCGCCGGACAGGGAACGCATGAGCAGTTCTTC. Translated, it gives CSAGQGTHEQFF.